These 30 T cell receptor beta chains were sequenced from one sample in a study of identical twins. TCRdb processed the 5' RACE reads anew with MiXCR; each CDR3 protein has one entry. The sample records 450,000 or so distinct CDR3 sequences, approximately 17% being singletons. Sequencing was done on a sample of naive T cells sorted from blood. The receptors were sampled from a man in his fifties in good health.

A few counts support this clonotype. The chain recombines TRBV29-1 with TRBJ2-1; 10 nucleotides align to TRBD2. Germline CDR1 and CDR2: SQVTM and ANQGSEA. V lost 5 bases to trimming and J lost 0 bases; unmatched junction nucleotides: 1. The CDR3 sequence is 14 residues long. In DNA form, the CDR3 reads TGCAGCGTTCCTAGCGGGAGCTCCTACAATGAGCAGTTCTTC. Translating gives CSVPSGSSYNEQFF.

The V and J genes are TRBV7-9 and TRBJ2-5, with unresolved D. In germline, CDR1 is SEHNR, CDR2 FQNEAQ (reference sequence). V was trimmed by 3 bases and J by 5 bases, leaving 13 bases between them. This CDR3 region has 14 residues. The CDR3 spells CASSFLGWSETQYF. CDR3 DNA sequence: TGTGCCAGCAGCTTTTTAGGGTGGTCGGAGACCCAGTACTTC.

As DNA, the CDR3 is TGTGCCAGCACCCATGCCCCAGGTAGCGAGCAGTACTTC. This translates into CASTHAPGSEQYF. The chain joins TRBV6-6 to TRBJ2-7; D call uncertain. The germline V gene has CDR1 MNHNY and CDR2 SVGAGI (reference sequence). Trimming cost V 7 bases and J 6 bases, with 16 bases left between them. This CDR3 has 13 amino acids.

This clonotype was detected only a few times. This chain links TRBV20-1 with TRBJ1-2, with a tentative D call TRBD1 (5 bases). The germline gives CDR1 DFQATT, CDR2 SNEGSKA (reference sequence). The CDR3 covers 13 residues. V was cut by 7 bases and J by 4 bases, with 16 bases left in between. In DNA form, the CDR3 reads TGCAGTGTTATCCGGTCGGGGACCTATGGCTACACCTTC. Translation: CSVIRSGTYGYTF.

Here the CDR3 reads CASSVSSAASYNEQFF. The CDR3 DNA reads TGTGCCAGCAGCGTATCTTCGGCTGCTTCCTACAATGAGCAGTTCTTC. This rearrangement joins TRBV9 to TRBJ2-1, with no clear D. V lost 1 base and J lost 1, with 12 bases in between. CDR3 length: 16 residues. Germline lookup yields CDR1 SGDLS and CDR2 YYNGEE.

This clonotype was counted between two and nine times. This chain connects TRBV10-3 to TRBJ2-3; D gene unclear. This CDR3 is built from 13 residues. The ends were cut back, 0 bases at V and 4 bases at J, with 5 bases in the middle. Per germline, CDR1 ENHRY and CDR2 SYGVKD. Written as DNA, the CDR3 is TGTGCCATCAGTGAGTCGATATCAGATACGCAGTATTTT. This encodes CAISESISDTQYF.

This clonotype came up many times. The chain employs TRBV4-2 and TRBJ2-3, with TRBD2 identical over 7 bases. With V trimmed by 0 bases and J by 3 bases, 3 bases remained unmatched. Germline V gene lookup returns CDR1 LGHNA and CDR2 YNFKEQ. The length of the CDR3 is 15 residues. CDR3 nucleotide sequence: TGTGCCAGCAGCCAAGAACTCGGGGGGACAGATACGCAGTATTTT. Translation: CASSQELGGTDTQYF.

The V and J genes are TRBV2 and TRBJ2-1; D gene uncertain. Germline V gene lookup returns CDR1 SNHLY and CDR2 FYNNEI. The CDR3 runs to 11 residues. Trimming took 4 bases from V and 10 from J, leaving 8 bases between them. The DNA of the CDR3 is TGTGCCAGCAGTGTAGATGAGGAGCAGTTCTTC. Translated, it gives CASSVDEEQFF.

With regard to this clonotype: A junction boundary mismatches the germline segment, possibly from a read error. V usage is TRBV4-3 and J usage is TRBJ1-5; 8 bases match TRBD1. The V gene's germline CDR1 is LGHNA and CDR2 YSLEER. This CDR3 spans 18 amino acids. The CDR3 protein is CPSSQKFRTGSEDQPQHF. In DNA, the CDR3 is TGCCCCAGCAGCCAAAAATTTCGGACAGGGAGTGAGGATCAGCCCCAGCATTTT.

In this sample, this clonotype turned up many times. This rearrangement joins TRBV10-3 to TRBJ2-5; tentative D call: TRBD2 (6 bases). Germline values: CDR1 ENHRY, CDR2 SYGVKD. V shed 0 bases and J shed 9 bases, with 14 bases lying between them. This CDR3 has 14 amino acids. The CDR3 DNA reads TGTGCCATCAGTGAGTCGATGGGAGGAGGGGCCCAGTACTTC. Its protein is CAISESMGGGAQYF.

This clonotype was recorded a few times. V usage is TRBV11-2 and J usage is TRBJ1-6; a possible D gene is TRBD1 (5 bases). CDR3 length: 18 amino acids. V was cut by 5 bases and J by 2 bases, with 19 bases left in between. The germline gives CDR1 SGHAT, CDR2 FQNNGV. CDR3 in DNA: TGTGCCAGCAGCCCGAAGTCCGGGGGATTTCCCTATAATTCACCCCTCCACTTT. Amino acids: CASSPKSGGFPYNSPLHF. Full variable domain (missing parts from reference TRBV11-2 and TRBJ1-6): EAGVAQSPRYKIIEKRQSVAFWCNPISGHATLYWYQQILGQGPKLLIQFQNNGVVDDSQLPKDRFSAERLKGVDSTLKIQPAKLEDSAVYLCASSPKSGGFPYNSPLHFGNGTRLTVT.

This chain links TRBV3-1 with TRBJ1-2; D not certain. Germline V lookup: CDR1 LGHDT, CDR2 YNNKEL (reference sequence). The V gene lost 1 base and the J gene lost 8 bases, with 11 bases spanning the gap. This CDR3 is 13 amino acids long. The CDR3 nucleotides read TGTGCCAGCAGCCAAGTCTCGGTCCTGGGCTACACCTTC. Translating it yields CASSQVSVLGYTF.

The J gene is TRBJ1-6, the V gene TRBV29-1; a possible D gene is TRBD1 (5 bases). The CDR3 sequence is 16 residues long. V shed 2 bases and J shed 2 bases, with 13 bases lying between them. Germline values: CDR1 SQVTM, CDR2 ANQGSEA. This CDR3 is CSVEWTRVTYNSPLHF. CDR3 nucleotide sequence: TGCAGCGTTGAATGGACAAGGGTGACCTATAATTCACCCCTCCACTTT.

This chain uses TRBV20-1 with TRBJ2-5; no definite D call. The germline V and J ends were trimmed by 6 bases and 3 bases, with 17 bases remaining between them. The CDR3 runs to 14 residues. Germline CDR1 is DFQATT and CDR2 is SNEGSKA (reference sequence). Here the CDR3 reads CSAYRLRPKETQYF. For the CDR3, the DNA is TGCAGTGCCTACCGGCTCCGGCCCAAAGAGACCCAGTACTTC.

The chain is built from TRBV12-3 or TRBV12-4 and TRBJ2-1; TRBD1 aligns across 8 bases. The CDR3 runs to 16 residues. The V segment lost 4 bases and the J segment 2 bases; nucleotides outside the gene matches: 7. The CDR3 is CASSSYRGTAYNEQFF. The CDR3 region has the DNA TGTGCCAGCAGTTCATACAGGGGGACCGCCTACAATGAGCAGTTCTTC.

This clonotype appeared a few times. The chain combines TRBV7-9 with TRBJ2-7; 9 nucleotides match TRBD2. The CDR3 runs 16 residues. Germline loops: CDR1 SEHNR, CDR2 FQNEAQ (reference sequence). The V and J ends lost 1 base and 6 bases, in that order; junction bases with no gene match: 10. Here the CDR3 DNA reads TGTGCCAGCAGCTTAGGAATAGCGGGAGAGAAACCCGAGCAGTACTTC. It encodes CASSLGIAGEKPEQYF.

The chain links TRBV27 to TRBJ2-7; D gene unclear. The length of the CDR3 is 14 residues. The V and J ends lost 4 bases and 4 bases respectively, with 14 bases between them. From germline, CDR1 is MNHEY and CDR2 SMNVEV (reference sequence). In DNA, the CDR3 is TGTGCCAGCAGTTACGACTCCGTGGGGTACGAGCAGTACTTC. It is translated as CASSYDSVGYEQYF.

This clonotype was counted a few times. The chain couples TRBV28 to TRBJ2-3; 11 nucleotides match TRBD2. J gave up 0 bases and V 1 base, and 6 bases lay outside the gene matches. Germline values: CDR1 MDHEN, CDR2 SYDVKM. This CDR3 is built from 18 residues. The CDR3 DNA reads as TGTGCCAGCAGTTTATTAGGACTAGCGGGTTTTAGCACAGATACGCAGTATTTT. Translating gives CASSLLGLAGFSTDTQYF.

This clonotype appeared a few times. The rearrangement joins TRBV6-2 or TRBV6-3 to TRBJ2-5; no firm D call. V was pared by 3 bases and J by 5 bases, with 10 bases between. CDR3 size: 13 residues. Germline-derived CDR1 and CDR2 are MNHEY and SVGEGT. In DNA, the CDR3 is TGTGCCAGCAGTTATTGGAGAGAGGAGACCCAGTACTTC. Its translation: CASSYWREETQYF.

V gene TRBV5-1 combines with J gene TRBJ2-7, with a possible D match to TRBD2 (6 bases). The germline gives CDR1 SGHRS, CDR2 YFSETQ. With 0 bases removed from V and 4 bases from J, the gap between germline ends came to 11 bases. This CDR3 spans 14 amino acids. CDR3 sequence: CASSLDGSLYEQYF. CDR3 DNA sequence: TGCGCCAGCAGCTTGGACGGGAGTCTATACGAGCAGTACTTC.

In its sample, this clonotype was seen a few times. J is TRBJ2-3 and V is TRBV5-1; 10 nucleotides align to TRBD2. The V gene's germline CDR1 is SGHRS and CDR2 YFSETQ. This CDR3 comprises 16 residues. J lost 4 bases, V lost 5 bases, and 10 bases had no gene match. The CDR3 sequence: CASRKASAGGSDTQYF. The CDR3 coding sequence is TGCGCCAGCAGGAAAGCCTCAGCGGGAGGGTCAGATACGCAGTATTTT.

The gene calls are TRBV2 and TRBJ2-7; possible D gene TRBD1, 6 bases. The CDR3 loop spans 13 amino acids. Trimming removed 8 bases at V and 5 bases at J, with 16 bases between. Germline-derived CDR1 and CDR2 are SNHLY and FYNNEI. The CDR3 coding sequence is TGTGCCAGCCGGTTCGTGGGGGCCCACGAGCAGTACTTC. Translated: CASRFVGAHEQYF.

This chain joins TRBV6-5 and TRBJ2-7; 8 nucleotides line up with TRBD1. Germline V CDR1 and CDR2: MNHEY, SVGAGI. The CDR3 runs 16 residues. J gave up 4 bases and V 4 bases, and 12 bases lay outside the gene matches. The DNA for the CDR3 is TGTGCCAGCAGTTCCCGAAACCAGGGGGCGGTATACGAGCAGTACTTC. This codes for CASSSRNQGAVYEQYF.

This clonotype came up a few times. This rearrangement joins TRBV6-5 to TRBJ2-1, with TRBD1 matching 8 bases. The CDR3 is 16 residues long. V shed 5 bases, J shed 4 bases, and the junction held 10 bases outside the gene matches. CDR1 MNHEY and CDR2 SVGAGI come from the germline V gene. DNA for the CDR3: TGTGCCAGCAGTCACAGGGACAGGTCGGTTTACAATGAGCAGTTCTTC. It encodes CASSHRDRSVYNEQFF.

In its sample, this clonotype was seen a few times. The chain has TRBV6-5 and TRBJ2-5, with TRBD1 matching 8 bases. V gave up 6 bases and J gave up 11 bases; unmatched junction bases: 5. Germline V CDR1 and CDR2: MNHEY, SVGAGI. The CDR3 is 11 amino acids. The CDR3 protein is CASRNRDRQYF. The CDR3, as DNA: TGTGCCAGCAGAAACCGGGACAGGCAGTACTTC.

The chain has TRBV25-1 and TRBJ1-6, with a possible D match to TRBD1 (5 bases). The CDR3 runs to 14 residues. V lost 5 bases and J lost 3, with 8 bases in between. The germline V gene encodes CDR1 MGHDK and CDR2 SYGVNS. Here the CDR3 DNA reads TGTGCCAGCAGTACAGGAGACTATAATTCACCCCTCCACTTT. As protein: CASSTGDYNSPLHF.

This clonotype has at least ten counts. This chain links TRBV29-1 with TRBJ2-7; 9 bases line up with TRBD2. The V segment lost 7 bases and the J segment 4 bases; nucleotides outside the gene matches: 20. Germline assignment: CDR1 SQVTM and CDR2 ANQGSEA. The CDR3 extends over 17 amino acids. The CDR3 protein is CSATRSSGRGGLYEQYF. The CDR3 nucleotides are TGCAGCGCTACCCGTAGTAGCGGGAGAGGGGGGTTATACGAGCAGTACTTC.

This clonotype came up a few times. This sequence joins TRBV12-3 or TRBV12-4 and TRBJ1-2, with D perhaps TRBD1 (5 bases). This CDR3 comprises 11 residues. Trimming pared 5 bases from V and 6 bases from J, leaving 7 bases between. The CDR3 DNA follows: TGTGCCAGCAGTCCAGGGCATGGCTACACCTTC. It yields the protein CASSPGHGYTF.

This clonotype appeared many times. The chain uses TRBV20-1 and TRBJ2-1; 15 bases line up with TRBD2. J was trimmed by 8 bases and V by 6 bases; bases with no gene match: 5. CDR1 is DFQATT, CDR2 SNEGSKA, per germline (reference sequence). The CDR3 is 14 residues long. The CDR3 here is CSARTSGRGDEQFF. CDR3 DNA: TGCAGTGCAAGGACTAGCGGGAGGGGCGATGAGCAGTTCTTC.

The chain recombines TRBV12-3 or TRBV12-4 with TRBJ2-3, with a weak D call TRBD2 (6 bases). The length of the CDR3 is 13 residues. V gave up 8 bases and J gave up 2 bases, with 11 bases separating them. The CDR3 reads CASRREYTDTQYF. The DNA for the CDR3 is TGTGCCAGCCGACGGGAGTACACAGATACGCAGTATTTT.